The 11 T cell receptor beta chains presented below share a single source sample, sequenced in a study of cytomegalovirus exposure and HLA in healthy donors. The PCR had 60 Vbeta and 13 Jbeta primers. Clones were read by immunoSEQ multiplex PCR, and TCRdb kept only the in-frame ones, dropping some. The data hold 100,000 to 150,000 clones, with over 65% observed a single time. The sample comprised PBMCs. The receptors were sampled from a woman between 40 and 50 years old in good health and CMV-seronegative.

The chain carries TRBV7-2 and TRBJ2-3; no definite D call. Trimming removed 3 bases at V and 6 bases at J, with 4 bases between. Germline CDR1 SGHTA, CDR2 FQGNSA. The CDR3 extends over 11 amino acids. CDR3 protein: CASSFYDTQYF. DNA of the CDR3: TGTGCCAGCAGCTTCTACGATACGCAGTATTTT.

The V call is TRBV28, the J call TRBJ2-7; D is perhaps TRBD1 (5 bases). CDR1 and CDR2 from the germline V gene are MDHEN and SYDVKM. The CDR3 has 13 amino acids. V lost 2 bases and J 4 bases, leaving 9 bases between the germline ends. CDR3 in DNA: TGTGCCAGCAGTTTAGGGGCGCTTTACGAGCAGTACTTC. Protein: CASSLGALYEQYF.

This clone occurred a few times. This chain connects TRBV11-2 to TRBJ1-3; D uncertain. The CDR3 is 14 residues long. Germline V lookup: CDR1 SGHAT, CDR2 FQNNGV. The V and J ends lost 2 bases and 0 bases respectively, with 5 bases between them. The CDR3 sequence: CASSLSHSGNTIYF. CDR3 bases: TGTGCCAGCAGCTTATCACACTCTGGAAACACCATATATTTT.

This chain links TRBV4-1 with TRBJ2-7, with a possible D match to TRBD1 (5 bases). Germline CDR1 reads MGHRA; CDR2 reads YSYEKL. The CDR3 totals 15 residues. Trimming took 1 base from V and 2 from J, leaving 12 bases between them. As DNA, the CDR3 is TGCGCCAGCAGCCAAGGGCCAGGGCAGGCCTACGAGCAGTACTTC. As protein: CASSQGPGQAYEQYF.

The count of this clone is one. The chain employs TRBV29-1 and TRBJ2-1, with 12 nucleotides matching TRBD2. V lost 6 bases and J lost 8; bases outside the gene matches: 5. Germline CDR1 SQVTM, CDR2 ANQGSEA. CDR3 length equals 13 residues. CDR3 residues: CSVATSGSDEQFF. The CDR3 DNA follows: TGCAGCGTAGCGACTAGCGGGAGCGATGAGCAGTTCTTC.

The chain is built from TRBV18 and TRBJ1-3; D might be TRBD1 (5 bases). The CDR3 consists of 16 residues. Germline assignment: CDR1 KGHSH and CDR2 LQKENI. V dropped 3 bases and J dropped 0 bases, with 12 bases sitting between them. This chain's CDR3 is CASSPSQAFSGNTIYF. CDR3 nucleotides: TGTGCCAGCTCACCGTCACAGGCCTTCTCTGGAAACACCATATATTTT.

The CDR3 region has the DNA TGTGCCCTTAGACAGGGAAGCTATGGCTACACCTTC. It codes for CALRQGSYGYTF. The chain combines TRBV21-1 with TRBJ1-2; TRBD1 was called by the table and not checked on the DNA. TRBV21-1 constitutes a pseudogene. The CDR3 runs to 12 residues.

A word on this clone: Mismatch with germline at one junction end may stem from a read error. This sequence joins TRBV29-1 and TRBJ2-6; tentatively, D is TRBD1 (5 bases). The CDR3 spans 14 residues. The germline V gene encodes CDR1 SQVTM and CDR2 ANQGSEA. CDR3 nucleotide sequence: TGCAGCGTTGGGTTGGGTGGTGGGGCCAACGGCCTGACTTTC. Translated, it gives CSVGLGGGANGLTF.

J is TRBJ2-7 and V is TRBV7-2; D ambiguous. The CDR3 loop spans 13 amino acids. V was cut by 1 base and J by 6 bases, with 10 bases left in between. Germline CDR1 reads SGHTA; CDR2 reads FQGNSA. For the CDR3, the DNA is TGTGCCAGCAGCTTAGGGCGGCCAACCGAGCAGTACTTC. Translation: CASSLGRPTEQYF.

The chain recombines TRBV7-9 with TRBJ2-5, with 8 bases fitting TRBD2. Germline loops: CDR1 SEHNR, CDR2 FQNEAQ (reference sequence). CDR3 size: 15 residues. The V gene end was trimmed by 5 bases and the J gene end by 0 bases; junction bases not matched to a gene: 5. This CDR3 is CASSPLAGNQETQYF. For the CDR3, the DNA is TGTGCCAGCAGCCCCCTAGCGGGCAACCAAGAGACCCAGTACTTC.

The V gene is TRBV19, the J gene TRBJ2-1, with TRBD1 identical over 8 bases. There are 13 residues in the CDR3. The germline CDR1 and CDR2 sequences are LNHDA and SQIVND (reference sequence). Germline trimming cut 9 bases from V and 2 bases from J; bases unmatched to any gene: 3. In DNA form, the CDR3 reads TGTGCCAGCCGGGACAGGACCTACAATGAGCAGTTCTTC. Residues: CASRDRTYNEQFF.